This T cell receptor (beta chain) emerged from a study of lymphopenia after photon versus proton radiotherapy. Sequenced by immunoSEQ multiplex PCR; TCRdb stores in-frame clones only, minus some. The data show about 12,000 clones, around 92% seen once. Germline V CDR1 and CDR2: GTSNPN, SVGIG (reference sequence). V lost 2 bases and J lost 1, with 8 bases in between. The CDR3 totals 13 residues. This clone was counted a few times. The chain employs TRBV30 and TRBJ1-1; the D gene is possibly TRBD1 (5 bases). This sequence originates from a man aged 55 to 70 with pancreatic cancer. Source: peripheral blood, taken from a patient treated with proton-based radiotherapy. The CDR3 DNA sequence: TGTGCCTGGAGTTCCCAGGGGAACACTGAAGCTTTCTTT. It yields the protein CAWSSQGNTEAFF.